These T cell receptor beta chains were read from a single sample in a study of blood T cell repertoires in COVID-19. Only in-frame clones appear in the TCRdb table, and some are missing; sequencing was by immunoSEQ multiplex PCR. The sample includes fewer than 350,000 clones, about four fifths of them seen just once. The sequenced sample consisted of peripheral blood. The receptors were gathered from a woman aged 55-69 years with active or convalescent COVID-19. Both conserved end residues are part of each CDR3. D genes are given only for firm matches.

TRBV19 | NA | CASSSYKGSRGSDYGYTF
TRBV6-2/TRBV6-3 | NA | CASSRGQGGYEQYF
TRBV6-5 | NA | CASSYTSSTDTQYF
TRBV20-1 | NA | CSARDGRGQYF
TRBV6-5 | NA | CASSYSGSRRNYGYTF
TRBV6-4 | NA | CASSAEITDTQYF
TRBV6-2/TRBV6-3 | NA | CASSYVGEKTEQFF
TRBV9 | NA | CASSVAGGNEQFF
TRBV7-9 | TRBD2 | CASALTSGFTDTQYF
TRBV2 | TRBD1 | CASSASGGIQPQHF
TRBV5-4 | TRBD1 | CASSPSAGQGGTDTQYF
TRBV10-3 | TRBD1 | CAISPGTGINEKLFF
TRBV5-1 | TRBD2 | CASSREGRGIETQYF
TRBV19 | TRBD1 | CASRDRGIGNTIYF
TRBV5-6 | NA | CASSLQAGLGNQPQHF
TRBV6-6 | NA | CASIPHGGSNEKLFF
TRBV15 | NA | CATSVRRGSPGIYGYTF
TRBV6-1 | NA | CASSDGGEQFF